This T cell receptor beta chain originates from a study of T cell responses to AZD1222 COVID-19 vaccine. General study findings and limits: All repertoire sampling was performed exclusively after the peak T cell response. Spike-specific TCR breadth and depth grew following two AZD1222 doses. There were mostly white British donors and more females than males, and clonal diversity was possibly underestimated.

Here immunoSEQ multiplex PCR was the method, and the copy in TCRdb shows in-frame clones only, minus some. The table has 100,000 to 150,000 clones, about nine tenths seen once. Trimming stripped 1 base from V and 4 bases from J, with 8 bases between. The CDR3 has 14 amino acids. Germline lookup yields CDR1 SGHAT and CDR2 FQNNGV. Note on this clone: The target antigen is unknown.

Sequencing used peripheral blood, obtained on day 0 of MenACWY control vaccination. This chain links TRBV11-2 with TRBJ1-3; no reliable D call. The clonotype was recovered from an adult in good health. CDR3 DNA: TGTGCCAGCAGCTTAGGCCGACGGGGAAACACCATATATTTT. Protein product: CASSLGRRGNTIYF.